Following are 25 T cell receptor beta chains from one sample sequenced in a study of cytomegalovirus exposure and HLA in healthy donors. With 60 Vbeta and 13 Jbeta primers, the PCR was carried out. Assay used: immunoSEQ multiplex PCR; TCRdb lists only in-frame clones, some missing. Among under 140,000 clones, 75% to 90% were seen once, and the ten largest hold more than 1.5%. Material: PBMCs. The receptors stem from a man in his forties in good health and CMV-seronegative.

V and J are TRBV6-1 and TRBJ1-5; D perhaps matches TRBD1 (5 bases). Per germline, CDR1 MNHNS and CDR2 SASEGT. CDR3 length: 15 residues. V lost 0 bases and J lost 5, with 11 bases in between. CDR3: CASSEAGGRDQPQHF. The CDR3 DNA follows: TGTGCCAGCAGTGAAGCTGGGGGGAGGGATCAGCCCCAGCATTTT.

The chain has TRBV27 and TRBJ2-2; perhaps TRBD2 as D (6 bases). The CDR3 sequence is 17 residues long. Trimming left V 7 bases short and J 2 bases short, with 20 bases between. The germline V gene encodes CDR1 MNHEY and CDR2 SMNVEV (reference sequence). CDR3 protein: CASTQGTGQGNTGELFF. The CDR3 DNA reads as TGTGCCAGCACCCAAGGGACTGGGCAGGGCAACACCGGGGAGCTGTTTTTT.

Comments on this clone: At the DNA level, this CDR3 is encoded by other sequences in the same sample as well. The chain is built from TRBV6-1 and TRBJ1-1, with a weak D call TRBD1 (6 bases). V was clipped by 5 bases and J by 2 bases, with 9 bases between them. CDR3 length: 13 amino acids. Germline assignment: CDR1 MNHNS and CDR2 SASEGT. The CDR3 protein is CASSLTGNTEAFF. Written as DNA, the CDR3 is TGTGCCAGCAGTCTGACAGGCAACACTGAAGCTTTCTTT.

This sequence joins TRBV5-6 and TRBJ2-1, with TRBD1 identical over 8 bases. Germline CDR1 SGHDT, CDR2 YYEEEE. The trim removed 8 bases at V and 7 bases at J, leaving 11 bases unmatched. This CDR3 is 14 amino acids long. CDR3 residues: CASFRQGAQNEQFF. CDR3 in DNA: TGTGCCAGTTTCCGGCAGGGGGCACAGAATGAGCAGTTCTTC.

The CDR3 reads CASSLGSGGIAKNIQYF. CDR3 in DNA: TGTGCCAGCAGCTTGGGTTCAGGGGGGATAGCCAAAAACATTCAGTACTTC. The rearrangement joins TRBV5-4 to TRBJ2-4, with D possibly TRBD1 on 7 matching bases. The germline V and J ends were trimmed by 0 bases and 0 bases, with 13 bases remaining between them. The germline gives CDR1 SGHNT, CDR2 YYREEE (reference sequence). The CDR3 loop spans 17 amino acids.

The chain combines TRBV25-1 with TRBJ1-2; 7 nucleotides agree with TRBD1. V shed 2 bases and J 8 bases; nucleotides not matched to a gene: 11. The germline gives CDR1 MGHDK, CDR2 SYGVNS. CDR3 length equals 15 residues. The CDR3 nucleotides are TGTGCCAGCAGTGAACCCACAGAGGGGGCGACGGGCTACACCTTC. It encodes CASSEPTEGATGYTF.

The chain uses TRBV5-4 and TRBJ1-1; tentative D call: TRBD1 (5 bases). The CDR3 totals 14 residues. V lost 0 bases and J 1 base, leaving 7 bases between the germline ends. CDR1 and CDR2 from the germline V gene are SGHNT and YYREEE (reference sequence). This CDR3 is CASSLAGSNTEAFF. CDR3 sequence (DNA): TGTGCCAGCAGCTTGGCAGGGTCGAACACTGAAGCTTTCTTT.

The chain couples TRBV5-4 to TRBJ2-3, with D unresolved. From germline, CDR1 is SGHNT and CDR2 YYREEE (reference sequence). The CDR3 sequence is 13 residues long. The ends were cut back, 4 bases at V and 5 bases at J, with 11 bases in the middle. The CDR3 sequence is CASSKVRVDTQYF. CDR3 bases: TGTGCCAGCAGCAAGGTACGGGTAGATACGCAGTATTTT.

The chain uses TRBV5-1 and TRBJ1-1; 7 bases align to TRBD1. There are 15 residues in the CDR3. J was trimmed by 0 bases and V by 0 bases; bases with no gene match: 2. The germline V gene encodes CDR1 SGHRS and CDR2 YFSETQ. CDR3 amino acids: CASSLVQGVNTEAFF. In DNA, the CDR3 is TGCGCCAGCAGCTTGGTTCAGGGGGTGAACACTGAAGCTTTCTTT. The full variable domain, rest sourced from reference TRBV5-1 and TRBJ1-1, is KAGVTQTPRYLIKTRGQQVTLSCSPISGHRSVSWYQQTPGQGLQFLFEYFSETQRNKGNFPGRFSGRQFSNSRSEMNVSTLELGDSALYLCASSLVQGVNTEAFFGQGTRLTVV.

The V call is TRBV27, the J call TRBJ1-6; D is unclear. The germline CDR1 and CDR2 sequences are MNHEY and SMNVEV (reference sequence). The CDR3 has 15 residues. V lost 2 bases, J lost 0 bases, and 5 bases lay in between. CDR3 sequence: CASSLGSSYNSPLHF. In DNA form, the CDR3 reads TGTGCCAGCAGTTTAGGTAGCTCCTATAATTCACCCCTCCACTTT.

The chain couples TRBV6-1 to TRBJ2-1, with D perhaps TRBD2 (5 bases). V shed 0 bases and J shed 5 bases, with 8 bases lying between them. Germline CDR1 reads MNHNS; CDR2 reads SASEGT. This CDR3 is 14 amino acids long. The CDR3 region is CASSEALADNEQFF. The CDR3 bases are TGTGCCAGCAGTGAAGCCCTAGCAGACAATGAGCAGTTCTTC.

V is TRBV30 and J is TRBJ1-3, with D possibly being TRBD1 (5 bases). Per germline, CDR1 GTSNPN and CDR2 SVGIG (reference sequence). The CDR3 runs 13 residues. The CDR3 sequence: CGQMGRSGNTIYF. As DNA, the CDR3 is TGTGGACAGATGGGGCGCTCTGGAAACACCATATATTTT.

The V call is TRBV5-6, the J call TRBJ2-7; TRBD2 agrees at 7 bases. This CDR3 contains 18 residues. Germline-derived CDR1 and CDR2 are SGHDT and YYEEEE. V lost 1 base and J lost 0; bases outside the gene matches: 13. CDR3 in amino acids: CASSLYTSASYLSYEQYF. The CDR3 region has the DNA TGTGCCAGCAGCTTGTATACTAGCGCATCCTACCTCTCCTACGAGCAGTACTTC.

The chain links TRBV18 to TRBJ1-3, with D hard to call. The CDR3 totals 15 residues. The germline V gene encodes CDR1 KGHSH and CDR2 LQKENI. Trimming left V 3 bases short and J 0 bases short, with 9 bases between. CDR3 region: CASSPMALSGNTIYF. The CDR3 bases are TGTGCCAGCTCACCGATGGCCCTCTCTGGAAACACCATATATTTT.

In regard to this clone: At one end the junction does not follow the germline gene, possibly because of a read error. The V call is TRBV2, the J call TRBJ2-1; no clear D. This CDR3 comprises 11 residues. Germline loops: CDR1 SNHLY, CDR2 FYNNEI. DNA of the CDR3: TGTGCCACCAGTGTAGGCGGTGAGCAGTTCTTC. This encodes CATSVGGEQFF.

The V call is TRBV10-3, the J call TRBJ2-3; D is ambiguous. The germline gives CDR1 ENHRY, CDR2 SYGVKD. The CDR3 consists of 14 residues. V was cut by 3 bases and J by 1 base, with 8 bases left in between. The CDR3 DNA follows: TGTGCCATCAGTGAAAATCCGGGCACAGATACGCAGTATTTT. It codes for CAISENPGTDTQYF.

V gene TRBV27 combines with J gene TRBJ1-2; D is uncertain. This CDR3 spans 15 amino acids. V was pared by 0 bases and J by 2 bases, with 10 bases between. Germline loops: CDR1 MNHEY, CDR2 SMNVEV (reference sequence). In nucleotides, the CDR3 is TGTGCCAGCAGTTTATCGATGACGGGGAACTATGGCTACACCTTC. Amino acid sequence: CASSLSMTGNYGYTF.

In its sample, this clone was seen a few times. The chain uses TRBV5-1 and TRBJ2-7; TRBD2 is a possible D gene (6 bases). Trimming cost V 3 bases and J 2 bases, with 12 bases left between them. CDR3 length equals 14 residues. Germline V gene data show CDR1 as SGHRS and CDR2 as YFSETQ. CDR3 DNA sequence: TGCGCCAGCAGCTGGCGGGGACCCCCCTACGAGCAGTACTTC. As protein: CASSWRGPPYEQYF.

The genes are TRBV6-1 and TRBJ2-3; TRBD1 matches 9 bases. The CDR3 runs to 15 residues. Germline V gene sequence: CDR1 MNHNS, CDR2 SASEGT. J lost 3 bases, V lost 5 bases, and 6 bases had no gene match. The CDR3 DNA reads as TGTGCCAGCAGTACAGGGGGCGTCGGGACAGATACGCAGTATTTT. Translated, it gives CASSTGGVGTDTQYF.

The J gene is TRBJ1-5, the V gene TRBV2; the D gene is possibly TRBD1 (6 bases). Germline assignment: CDR1 SNHLY and CDR2 FYNNEI. There are 13 residues in the CDR3. V was shortened by 3 bases and J by 5 bases, with 8 bases between the two germline ends. Written as DNA, the CDR3 is TGTGCCAGCAGTGATCCAGGGGATCAGCCCCAGCATTTT. Its translation: CASSDPGDQPQHF.

V gene TRBV5-8 combines with J gene TRBJ1-3; D call uncertain. Trimming took off 0 bases at V and 0 bases at J, with 7 bases between the two ends. CDR1 SGHTS and CDR2 YDEGEE come from the germline V gene. The CDR3 is 15 residues long. The CDR3 region is CASSLGGISGNTIYF. CDR3 in DNA: TGTGCCAGCAGCTTGGGCGGGATCTCTGGAAACACCATATATTTT.

The chain is built from TRBV7-9 and TRBJ2-2, with D possibly TRBD1 on 5 matching bases. Trimming took 5 bases from V and 4 from J, leaving 11 bases between them. Germline V lookup: CDR1 SEHNR, CDR2 FQNEAQ (reference sequence). The length of the CDR3 is 14 residues. CDR3 in DNA: TGTGCCAGCAGCCTCCAGGGTACCACCGGGGAGCTGTTTTTT. It yields the protein CASSLQGTTGELFF.

This chain connects TRBV19 to TRBJ1-1; D is unclear. Deletions cut 3 bases from V and 3 bases from J, with 11 bases between. Per germline, CDR1 LNHDA and CDR2 SQIVND (reference sequence). This CDR3 has 14 residues. This CDR3 reads CASSMGRRDTEAFF. DNA of the CDR3: TGTGCCAGTAGTATGGGCCGGAGGGACACTGAAGCTTTCTTT.

The chain has TRBV7-2 and TRBJ1-2; D uncertain. Trimming took off 1 base at V and 1 base at J, with 4 bases between the two ends. Germline loops: CDR1 SGHTA, CDR2 FQGNSA. The CDR3 length is 13 residues. The chain's CDR3 is CASSLELNYGYTF. The CDR3 DNA reads as TGTGCCAGCAGCTTAGAGCTTAACTATGGCTACACCTTC. The whole variable domain, remainder taken from reference TRBV7-2 and TRBJ1-2, is GAGVSQSPSNKVTEKGKDVELRCDPISGHTALYWYRQSLGQGLEFLIYFQGNSAPDKSGLPSDRFSAERTGGSVSTLTIQRTQQEDSAVYLCASSLELNYGYTFGSGTRLTVV.

In the case of this clone: Additional DNA sequences in this sample encode the identical CDR3. The chain is built from TRBV10-3 and TRBJ2-5; D is perhaps TRBD2 (6 bases). The CDR3 extends over 13 amino acids. From germline, CDR1 is ENHRY and CDR2 SYGVKD. Trimming cost V 4 bases and J 1 base, with 7 bases left between them. The CDR3 region has the DNA TGTGCCATCAGTGGGACTACCCAAGAGACCCAGTACTTC. This encodes CAISGTTQETQYF.